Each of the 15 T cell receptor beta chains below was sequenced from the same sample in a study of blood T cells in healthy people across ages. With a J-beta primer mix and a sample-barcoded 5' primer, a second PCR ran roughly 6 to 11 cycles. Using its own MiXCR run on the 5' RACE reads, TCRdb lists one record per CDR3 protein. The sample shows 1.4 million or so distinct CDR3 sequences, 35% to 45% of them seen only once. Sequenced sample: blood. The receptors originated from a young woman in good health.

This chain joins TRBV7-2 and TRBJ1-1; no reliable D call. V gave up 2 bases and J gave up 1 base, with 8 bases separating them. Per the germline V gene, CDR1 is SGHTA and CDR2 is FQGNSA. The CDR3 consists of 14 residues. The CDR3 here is CASSLPGWNTEAFF. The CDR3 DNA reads TGTGCCAGCAGCTTACCGGGATGGAACACTGAAGCTTTCTTT.

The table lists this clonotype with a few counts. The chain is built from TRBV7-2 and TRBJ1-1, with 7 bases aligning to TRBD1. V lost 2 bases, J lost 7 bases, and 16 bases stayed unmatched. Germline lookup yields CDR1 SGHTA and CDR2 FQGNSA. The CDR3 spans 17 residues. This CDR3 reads CASSLKGALRFGGEAFF. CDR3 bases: TGTGCCAGCAGCTTAAAGGGGGCGCTTAGATTCGGGGGTGAAGCTTTCTTT.

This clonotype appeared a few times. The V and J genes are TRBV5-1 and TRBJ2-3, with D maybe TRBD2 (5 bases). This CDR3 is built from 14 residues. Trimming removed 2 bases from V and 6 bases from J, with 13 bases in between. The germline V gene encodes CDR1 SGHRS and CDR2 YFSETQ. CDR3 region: CASSFLDGEDTQYF. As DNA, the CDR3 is TGCGCCAGCAGCTTTCTCGACGGGGAGGATACGCAGTATTTT.

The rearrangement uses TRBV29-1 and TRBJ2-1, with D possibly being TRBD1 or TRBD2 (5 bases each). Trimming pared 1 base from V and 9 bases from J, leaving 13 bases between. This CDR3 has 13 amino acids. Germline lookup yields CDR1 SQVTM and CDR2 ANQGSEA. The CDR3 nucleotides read TGCAGCGTTGAAGCCAGTACAGGAGGTGAGCAGTTCTTC. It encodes CSVEASTGGEQFF.

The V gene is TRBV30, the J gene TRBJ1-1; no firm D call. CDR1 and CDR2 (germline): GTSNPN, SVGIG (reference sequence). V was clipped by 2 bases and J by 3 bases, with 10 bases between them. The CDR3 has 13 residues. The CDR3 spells CAWSSWGYTEAFF. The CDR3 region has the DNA TGTGCCTGGAGTTCCTGGGGATACACTGAAGCTTTCTTT.

The CDR3 spells CAWSGQVATEAFF. The CDR3 DNA sequence: TGTGCCTGGAGCGGACAGGTGGCCACTGAAGCTTTCTTT. The chain recombines TRBV30 with TRBJ1-1; 7 bases are a match to TRBD1. In germline, CDR1 is GTSNPN, CDR2 SVGIG (reference sequence). V lost 3 bases, J lost 4 bases, and 5 bases stayed unmatched. The CDR3 is 13 amino acids. The full variable domain, with the rest looked up from reference TRBV30 and TRBJ1-1, is SQTIHQWPATLVQPVGSPLSLECTVEGTSNPNLYWYRQAAGRGLQLLFYSVGIGQISSEVPQNLSASRPQDRQFILSSKKLLLSDSGFYLCAWSGQVATEAFFGQGTRLTVV.

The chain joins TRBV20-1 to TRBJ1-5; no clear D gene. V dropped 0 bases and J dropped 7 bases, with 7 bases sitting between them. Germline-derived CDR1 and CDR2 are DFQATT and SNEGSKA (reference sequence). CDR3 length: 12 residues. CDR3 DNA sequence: TGCAGTGCTAGAGATCAAGGACAGCCCCAGCATTTT. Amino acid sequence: CSARDQGQPQHF.

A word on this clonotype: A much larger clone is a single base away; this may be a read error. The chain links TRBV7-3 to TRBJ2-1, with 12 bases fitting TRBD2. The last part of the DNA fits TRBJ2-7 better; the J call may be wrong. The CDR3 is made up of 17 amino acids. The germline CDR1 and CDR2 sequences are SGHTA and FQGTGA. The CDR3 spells CASRLAGGPLSYNEQYF. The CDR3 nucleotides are TGTGCCAGCAGACTAGCGGGAGGTCCCCTCTCCTACAATGAGCAGTACTTC.

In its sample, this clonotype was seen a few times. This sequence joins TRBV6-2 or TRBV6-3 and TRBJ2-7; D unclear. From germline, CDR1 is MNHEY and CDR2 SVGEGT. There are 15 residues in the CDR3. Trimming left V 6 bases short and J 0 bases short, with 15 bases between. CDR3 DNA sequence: TGTGCCAGCAGATTTCTGGCGGCGAGCTCCTACGAGCAGTACTTC. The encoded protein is CASRFLAASSYEQYF.

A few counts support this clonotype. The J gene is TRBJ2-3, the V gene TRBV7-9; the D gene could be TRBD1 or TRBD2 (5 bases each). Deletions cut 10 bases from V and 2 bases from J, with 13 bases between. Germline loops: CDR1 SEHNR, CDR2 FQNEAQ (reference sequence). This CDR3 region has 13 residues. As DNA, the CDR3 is TGTGCCACCCTTGGGGGATCCACAGATACGCAGTATTTT. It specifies CATLGGSTDTQYF.

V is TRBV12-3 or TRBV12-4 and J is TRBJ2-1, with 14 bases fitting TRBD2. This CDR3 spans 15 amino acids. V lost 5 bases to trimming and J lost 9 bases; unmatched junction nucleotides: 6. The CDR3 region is CASSPTSGGAFEQFF. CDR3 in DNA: TGTGCCAGCAGTCCGACTAGCGGGGGGGCGTTTGAGCAGTTCTTC.

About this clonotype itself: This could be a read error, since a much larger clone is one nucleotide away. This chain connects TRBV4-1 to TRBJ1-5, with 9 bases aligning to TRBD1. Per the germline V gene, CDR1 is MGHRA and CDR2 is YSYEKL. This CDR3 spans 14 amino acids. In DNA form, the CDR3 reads TGCGTCAGCAGCTCCGACAGGGGGATTCAGCCCCAGCATTTT. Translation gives CVSSSDRGIQPQHF.

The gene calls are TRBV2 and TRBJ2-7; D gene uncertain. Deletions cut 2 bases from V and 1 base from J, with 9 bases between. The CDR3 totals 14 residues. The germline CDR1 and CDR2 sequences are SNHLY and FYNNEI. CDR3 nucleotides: TGTGCCAGCAGTGAACAGGTAGTTTCCTACGAGCAGTACTTC. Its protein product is CASSEQVVSYEQYF.

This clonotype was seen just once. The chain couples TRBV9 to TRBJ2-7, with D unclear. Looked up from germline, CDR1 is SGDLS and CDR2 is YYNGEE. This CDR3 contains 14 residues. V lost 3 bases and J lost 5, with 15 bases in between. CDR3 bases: TGTGCCAGCAGCGCTGGGAATCAAGCGAACGAGCAGTACTTC. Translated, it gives CASSAGNQANEQYF.

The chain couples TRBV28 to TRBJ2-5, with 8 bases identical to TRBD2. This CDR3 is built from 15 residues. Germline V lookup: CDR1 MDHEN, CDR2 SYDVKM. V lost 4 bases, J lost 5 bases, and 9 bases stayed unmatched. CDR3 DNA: TGTGCCAGCAGTTCAGGGACTAGGACGTGGGAGACCCAGTACTTC. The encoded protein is CASSSGTRTWETQYF.